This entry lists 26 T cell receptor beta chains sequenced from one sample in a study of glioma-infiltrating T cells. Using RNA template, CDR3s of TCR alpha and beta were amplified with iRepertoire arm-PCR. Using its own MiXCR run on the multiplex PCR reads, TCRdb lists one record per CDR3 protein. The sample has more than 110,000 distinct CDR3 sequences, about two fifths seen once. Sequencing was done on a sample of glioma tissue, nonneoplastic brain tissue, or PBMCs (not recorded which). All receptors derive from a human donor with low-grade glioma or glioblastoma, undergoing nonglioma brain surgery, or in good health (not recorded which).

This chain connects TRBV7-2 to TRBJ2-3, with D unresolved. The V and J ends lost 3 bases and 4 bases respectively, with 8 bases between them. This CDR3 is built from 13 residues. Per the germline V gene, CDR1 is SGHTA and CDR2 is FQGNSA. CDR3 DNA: TGTGCCAGCAGCTTCTCTGGGTCAGATACGCAGTATTTT. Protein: CASSFSGSDTQYF.

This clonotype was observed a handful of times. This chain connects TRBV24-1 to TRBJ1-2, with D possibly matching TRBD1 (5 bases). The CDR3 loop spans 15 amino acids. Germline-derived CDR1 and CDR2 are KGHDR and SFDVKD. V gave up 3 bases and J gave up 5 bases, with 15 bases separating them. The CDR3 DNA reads TGTGCCACCAGTGATCCCGGGGCTTCCTATTATGGCTACACCTTC. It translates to CATSDPGASYYGYTF.

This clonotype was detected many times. The CDR3 DNA is TGTGCCAGCAGTGCCAGCTCAGATACGCAGTATTTT. This encodes CASSASSDTQYF. V is TRBV6-1 and J is TRBJ2-3; D uncertain. Germline assignment: CDR1 MNHNS and CDR2 SASEGT. The CDR3 contains 12 residues. V was cut by 4 bases and J by 4 bases, with 6 bases left in between.

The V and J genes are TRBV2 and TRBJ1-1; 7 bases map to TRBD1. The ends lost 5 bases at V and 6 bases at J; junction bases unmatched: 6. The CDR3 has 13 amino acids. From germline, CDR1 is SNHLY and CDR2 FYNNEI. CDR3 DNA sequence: TGTGCCAGCAGTTACGACAGGGTCTCTGAAGCTTTCTTT. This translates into CASSYDRVSEAFF.

The CDR3 loop is CASSLSVDTQYF. In nucleotides, the CDR3 is TGTGCCAGCAGCTTGTCCGTCGATACGCAGTATTTT. The V and J genes are TRBV7-9 and TRBJ2-3; no clear D gene. CDR1 is SEHNR and CDR2 is FQNEAQ in the germline V gene (reference sequence). CDR3 length: 12 amino acids. The V end was cut by 3 bases, the J end by 6 bases, with 7 bases between.

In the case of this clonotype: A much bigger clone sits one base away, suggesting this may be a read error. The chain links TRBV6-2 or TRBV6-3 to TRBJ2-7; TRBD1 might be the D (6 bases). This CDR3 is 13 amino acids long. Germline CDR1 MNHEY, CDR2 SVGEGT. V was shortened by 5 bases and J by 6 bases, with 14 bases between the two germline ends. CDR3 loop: CASSRDTRGEQYF. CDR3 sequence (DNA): TGTGCCAGCAGTCGGGACACCCGGGGCGAGCAGTACTTC.

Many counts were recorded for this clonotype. The CDR3 nucleotides are TGTGCCAGTGACAGGGGCCGTAACACCATATATTTT. Translated: CASDRGRNTIYF. The chain links TRBV6-1 to TRBJ1-3; 8 bases line up with TRBD1. The CDR3 totals 12 residues. The germline gives CDR1 MNHNS, CDR2 SASEGT. Germline trimming cut 9 bases from V and 7 bases from J; bases unmatched to any gene: 5.

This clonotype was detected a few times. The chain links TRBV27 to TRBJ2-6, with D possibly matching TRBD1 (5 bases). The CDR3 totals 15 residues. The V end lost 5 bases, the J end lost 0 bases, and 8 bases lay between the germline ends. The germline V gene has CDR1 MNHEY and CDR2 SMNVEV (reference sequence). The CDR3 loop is CASSPGISGANVLTF. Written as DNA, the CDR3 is TGTGCCAGCAGTCCAGGGATCTCTGGGGCCAACGTCCTGACTTTC. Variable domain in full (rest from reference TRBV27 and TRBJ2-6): EAQVTQNPRYLITVTGKKLTVTCSQNMNHEYMSWYRQDPGLGLRQIYYSMNVEVTDKGDVPEGYKVSRKEKRNFPLILESPSPNQTSLYFCASSPGISGANVLTFGAGSRLTVL.

The CDR3 DNA sequence: TGTGCCAGCAGCTTAAACGGCGGACAGTTACCAGATACGCAGTATTTT. Residues: CASSLNGGQLPDTQYF. V gene TRBV7-3 combines with J gene TRBJ2-3; tentative D call: TRBD1 (6 bases). The CDR3 is made up of 16 amino acids. Trimming pared 1 base from V and 4 bases from J, leaving 15 bases between. Per the germline V gene, CDR1 is SGHTA and CDR2 is FQGTGA.

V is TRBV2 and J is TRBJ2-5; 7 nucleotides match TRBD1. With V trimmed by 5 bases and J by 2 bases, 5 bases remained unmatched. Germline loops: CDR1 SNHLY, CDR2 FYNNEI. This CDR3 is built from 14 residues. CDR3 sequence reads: CASSWDSHQETQYF. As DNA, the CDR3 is TGTGCCAGCAGTTGGGACAGCCATCAAGAGACCCAGTACTTC.

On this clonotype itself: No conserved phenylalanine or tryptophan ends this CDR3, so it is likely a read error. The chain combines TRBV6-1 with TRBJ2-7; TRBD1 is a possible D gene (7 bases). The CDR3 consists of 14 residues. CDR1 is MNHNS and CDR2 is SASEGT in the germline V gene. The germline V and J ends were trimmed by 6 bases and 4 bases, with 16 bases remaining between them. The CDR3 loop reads CASRPRDRVYEQYS. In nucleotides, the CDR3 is TGTGCCAGCAGACCGCGGGACAGAGTTTACGAGCAGTACTCC.

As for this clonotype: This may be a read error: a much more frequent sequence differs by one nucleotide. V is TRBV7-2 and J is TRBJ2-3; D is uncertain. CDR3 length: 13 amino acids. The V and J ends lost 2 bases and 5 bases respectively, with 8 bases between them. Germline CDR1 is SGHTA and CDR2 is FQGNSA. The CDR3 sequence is CASSLWQGDTQYF. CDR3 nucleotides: TGTGCCAGCAGCTTATGGCAAGGAGATACGCAGTATTTT.

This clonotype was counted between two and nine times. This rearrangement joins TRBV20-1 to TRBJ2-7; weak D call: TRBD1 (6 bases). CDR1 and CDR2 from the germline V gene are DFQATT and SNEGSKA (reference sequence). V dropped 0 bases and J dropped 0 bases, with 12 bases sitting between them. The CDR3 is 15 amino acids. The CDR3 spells CSAREPRGSSYEQYF. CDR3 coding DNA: TGCAGTGCTAGAGAGCCAAGGGGGAGCTCCTACGAGCAGTACTTC.

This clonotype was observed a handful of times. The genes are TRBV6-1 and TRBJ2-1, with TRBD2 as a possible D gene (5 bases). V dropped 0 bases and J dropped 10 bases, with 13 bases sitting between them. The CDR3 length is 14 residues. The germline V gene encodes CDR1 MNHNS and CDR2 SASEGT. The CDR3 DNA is TGTGCCAGCAGTGAAGCCAGCGGACGTCAAGAGCAGTTCTTC. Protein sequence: CASSEASGRQEQFF.

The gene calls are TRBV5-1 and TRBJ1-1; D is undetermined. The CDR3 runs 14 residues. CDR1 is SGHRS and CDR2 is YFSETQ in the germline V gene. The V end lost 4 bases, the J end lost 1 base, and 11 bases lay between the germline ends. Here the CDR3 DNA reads TGCGCCAGCAGCCGTAGCGGGGAGAACACTGAAGCTTTCTTT. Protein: CASSRSGENTEAFF.

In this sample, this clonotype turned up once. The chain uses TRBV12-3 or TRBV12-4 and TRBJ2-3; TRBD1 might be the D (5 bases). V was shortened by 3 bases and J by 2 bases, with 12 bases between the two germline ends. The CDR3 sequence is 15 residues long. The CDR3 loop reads CASSLGPVSTDTQYF. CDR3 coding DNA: TGTGCCAGCAGTTTGGGGCCAGTTTCCACAGATACGCAGTATTTT.

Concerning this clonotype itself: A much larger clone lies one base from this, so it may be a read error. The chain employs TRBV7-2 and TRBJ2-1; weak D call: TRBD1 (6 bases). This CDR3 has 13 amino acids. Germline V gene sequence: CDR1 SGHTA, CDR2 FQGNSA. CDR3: CASSFSRDNERFF. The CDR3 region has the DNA TGTGCCAGCAGCTTTTCCCGGGACAATGAGCGGTTCTTC.

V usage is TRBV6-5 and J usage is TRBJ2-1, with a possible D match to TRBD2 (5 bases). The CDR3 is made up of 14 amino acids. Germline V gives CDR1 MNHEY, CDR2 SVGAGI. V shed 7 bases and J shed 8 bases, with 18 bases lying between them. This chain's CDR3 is CASNARDFRDEQFF. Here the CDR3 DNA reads TGTGCCAGCAATGCCCGGGATTTCCGGGATGAGCAGTTCTTC.

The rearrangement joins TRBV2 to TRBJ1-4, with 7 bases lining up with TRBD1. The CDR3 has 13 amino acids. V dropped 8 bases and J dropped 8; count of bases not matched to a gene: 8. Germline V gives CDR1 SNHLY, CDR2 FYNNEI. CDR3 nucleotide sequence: TGTGCCAGCGGCCGACAGGGTGGGGAAAAACTGTTTTTT. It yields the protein CASGRQGGEKLFF.

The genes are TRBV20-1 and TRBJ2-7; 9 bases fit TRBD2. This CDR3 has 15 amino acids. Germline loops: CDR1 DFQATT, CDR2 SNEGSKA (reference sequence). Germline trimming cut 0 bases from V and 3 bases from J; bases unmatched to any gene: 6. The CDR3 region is CSARDLMTSGYEQYF. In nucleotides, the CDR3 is TGCAGTGCTAGAGACCTGATGACTAGCGGCTACGAGCAGTACTTC.

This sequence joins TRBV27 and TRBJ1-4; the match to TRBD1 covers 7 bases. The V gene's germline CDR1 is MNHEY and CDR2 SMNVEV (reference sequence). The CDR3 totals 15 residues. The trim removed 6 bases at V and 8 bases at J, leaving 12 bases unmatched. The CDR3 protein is CASSLRGTFGEKLFF. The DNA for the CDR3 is TGTGCCAGCAGCCTCAGGGGGACCTTTGGGGAAAAACTGTTTTTT. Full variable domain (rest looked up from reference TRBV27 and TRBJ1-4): EAQVTQNPRYLITVTGKKLTVTCSQNMNHEYMSWYRQDPGLGLRQIYYSMNVEVTDKGDVPEGYKVSRKEKRNFPLILESPSPNQTSLYFCASSLRGTFGEKLFFGSGTQLSVL.

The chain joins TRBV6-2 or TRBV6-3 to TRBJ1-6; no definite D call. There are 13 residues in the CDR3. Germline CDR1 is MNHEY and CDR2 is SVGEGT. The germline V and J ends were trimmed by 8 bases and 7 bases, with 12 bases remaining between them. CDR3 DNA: TGTGCCAGCTGTCGGGCCGCAAATTCACCCCTCCACTTT. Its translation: CASCRAANSPLHF.

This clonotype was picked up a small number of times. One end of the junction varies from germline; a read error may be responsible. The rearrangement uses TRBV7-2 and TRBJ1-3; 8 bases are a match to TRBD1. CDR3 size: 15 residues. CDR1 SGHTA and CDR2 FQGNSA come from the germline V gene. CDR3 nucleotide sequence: TGTGCCCGCAGCCCCGGACAGGGAACTGGAAACACCATATATTTT. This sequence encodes CARSPGQGTGNTIYF. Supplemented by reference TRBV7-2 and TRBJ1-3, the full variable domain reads GAGVSQSPSNKVTEKGKDVELRCDPISGHTALYWYRQSLGQGLEFLIYFQGNSAPDKSGLPSDRFSAERTGGSVSTLTIQRTQQEDSAVYLCARSPGQGTGNTIYFGEGSWLTVV.

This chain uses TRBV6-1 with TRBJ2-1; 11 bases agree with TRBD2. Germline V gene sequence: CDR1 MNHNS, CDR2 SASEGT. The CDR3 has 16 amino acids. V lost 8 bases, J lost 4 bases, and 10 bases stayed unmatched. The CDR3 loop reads CASGKTSGEAYNEQFF. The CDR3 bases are TGTGCCAGCGGTAAGACTAGCGGGGAAGCATACAATGAGCAGTTCTTC.

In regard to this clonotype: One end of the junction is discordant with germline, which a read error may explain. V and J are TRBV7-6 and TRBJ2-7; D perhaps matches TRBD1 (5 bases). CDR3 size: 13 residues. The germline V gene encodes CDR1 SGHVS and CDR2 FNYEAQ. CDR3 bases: TGTGCTAGCAGCTTAGGGGTGGTCTACGAGCAGTACTTC. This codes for CASSLGVVYEQYF.

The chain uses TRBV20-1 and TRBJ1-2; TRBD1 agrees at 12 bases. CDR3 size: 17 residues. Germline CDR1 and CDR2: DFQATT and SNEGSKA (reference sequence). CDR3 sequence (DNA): TGCATAGCGATCCCGGGACAGGGGGCGAGTTTGGGCTATGGCTACACCTTC. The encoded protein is CIAIPGQGASLGYGYTF.